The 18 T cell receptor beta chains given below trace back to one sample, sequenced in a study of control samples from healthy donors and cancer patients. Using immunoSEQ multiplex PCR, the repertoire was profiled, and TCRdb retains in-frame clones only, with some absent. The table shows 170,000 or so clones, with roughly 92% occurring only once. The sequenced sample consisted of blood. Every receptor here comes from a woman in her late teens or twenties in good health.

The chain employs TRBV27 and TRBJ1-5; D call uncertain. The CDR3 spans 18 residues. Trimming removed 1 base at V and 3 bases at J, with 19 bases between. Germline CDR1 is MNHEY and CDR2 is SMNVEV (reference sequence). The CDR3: CASSLYSFGGQNNQPQHF. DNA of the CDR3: TGTGCCAGCAGTTTATATTCCTTCGGTGGGCAGAACAATCAGCCCCAGCATTTT.

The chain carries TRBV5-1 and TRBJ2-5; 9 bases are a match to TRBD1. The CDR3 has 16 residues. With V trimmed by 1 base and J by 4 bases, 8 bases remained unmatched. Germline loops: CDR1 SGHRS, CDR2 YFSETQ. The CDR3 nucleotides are TGCGCCAGCAGCTTGACGTCGACAGGGGGAGGAGAGACCCAGTACTTC. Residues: CASSLTSTGGGETQYF.

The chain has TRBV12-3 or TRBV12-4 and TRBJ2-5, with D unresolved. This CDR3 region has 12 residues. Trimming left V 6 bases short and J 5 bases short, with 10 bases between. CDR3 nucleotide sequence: TGTGCCAGCAGCTCGACTGGGGAGACCCAGTACTTC. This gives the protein CASSSTGETQYF.

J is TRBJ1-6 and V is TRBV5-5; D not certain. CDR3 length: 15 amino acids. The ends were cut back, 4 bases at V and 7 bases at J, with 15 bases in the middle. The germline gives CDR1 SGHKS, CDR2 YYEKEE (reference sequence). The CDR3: CASSPVPEPNSPLHF. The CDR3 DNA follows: TGTGCCAGCAGCCCCGTCCCAGAACCCAATTCACCCCTCCACTTT.

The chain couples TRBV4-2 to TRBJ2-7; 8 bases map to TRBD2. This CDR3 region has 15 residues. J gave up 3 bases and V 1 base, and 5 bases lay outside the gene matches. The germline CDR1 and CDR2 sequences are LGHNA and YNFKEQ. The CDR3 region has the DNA TGTGCCAGCAGCCAAGTTAGCGGGGTTCTCTACGAGCAGTACTTC. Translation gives CASSQVSGVLYEQYF.

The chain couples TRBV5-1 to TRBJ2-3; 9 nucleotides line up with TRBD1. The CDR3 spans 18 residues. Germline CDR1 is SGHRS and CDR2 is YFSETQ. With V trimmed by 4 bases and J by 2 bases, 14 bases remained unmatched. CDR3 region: CASSRGQGIISHTDTQYF. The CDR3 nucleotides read TGCGCCAGCAGCCGGGGACAGGGAATTATTTCCCACACAGATACGCAGTATTTT.

The CDR3 is CASSFRDSNTGELFF. The CDR3 nucleotides are TGTGCCAGCAGCTTCCGGGACAGTAACACCGGGGAGCTGTTTTTT. V and J are TRBV7-9 and TRBJ2-2; 7 positions agree with TRBD1. V dropped 3 bases and J dropped 2; count of bases not matched to a gene: 3. The CDR3 runs to 15 residues. Germline assignment: CDR1 SEHNR and CDR2 FQNEAQ (reference sequence).

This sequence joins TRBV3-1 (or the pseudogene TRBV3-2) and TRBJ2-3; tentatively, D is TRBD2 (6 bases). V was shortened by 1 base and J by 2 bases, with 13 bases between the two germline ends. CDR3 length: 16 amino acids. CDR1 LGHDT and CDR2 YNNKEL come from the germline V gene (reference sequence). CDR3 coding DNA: TGTGCCAGCAGCCAAGCGGGGCTAGCGCTCACAGATACGCAGTATTTT. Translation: CASSQAGLALTDTQYF.

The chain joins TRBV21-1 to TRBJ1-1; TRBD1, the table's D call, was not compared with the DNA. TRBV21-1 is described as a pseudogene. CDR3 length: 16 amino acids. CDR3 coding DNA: TGTGCCAGCAGCCCGAGGGAAGGGGGCAGGTCCACTGAAGCTTTCTTT. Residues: CASSPREGGRSTEAFF.

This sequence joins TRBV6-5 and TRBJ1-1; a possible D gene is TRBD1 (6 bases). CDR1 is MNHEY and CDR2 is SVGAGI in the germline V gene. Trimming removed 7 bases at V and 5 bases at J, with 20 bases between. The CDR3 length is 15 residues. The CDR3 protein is CASTGTSLGKTEAFF. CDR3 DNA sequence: TGTGCCAGCACGGGGACATCTCTGGGGAAGACTGAAGCTTTCTTT.

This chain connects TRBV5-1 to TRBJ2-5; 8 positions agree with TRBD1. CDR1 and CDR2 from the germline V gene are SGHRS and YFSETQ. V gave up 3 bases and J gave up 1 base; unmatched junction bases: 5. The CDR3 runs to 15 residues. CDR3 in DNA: TGCGCCAGCAGCTCTGGACAGGGAACCCAAGAGACCCAGTACTTC. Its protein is CASSSGQGTQETQYF.

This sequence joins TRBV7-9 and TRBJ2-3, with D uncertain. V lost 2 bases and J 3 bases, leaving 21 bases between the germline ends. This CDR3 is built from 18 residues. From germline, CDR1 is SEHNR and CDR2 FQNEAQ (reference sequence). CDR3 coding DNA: TGTGCCAGCAGCTTATGGGGTCAAAGAGGTCTGGTTACAGATACGCAGTATTTT. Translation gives CASSLWGQRGLVTDTQYF.

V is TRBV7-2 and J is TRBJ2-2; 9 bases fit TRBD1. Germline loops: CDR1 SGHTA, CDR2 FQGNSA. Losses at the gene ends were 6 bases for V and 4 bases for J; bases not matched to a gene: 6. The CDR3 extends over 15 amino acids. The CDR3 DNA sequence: TGTGCCAGCAGGATGGACAGGGGAAGCACCGGGGAGCTGTTTTTT. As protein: CASRMDRGSTGELFF.

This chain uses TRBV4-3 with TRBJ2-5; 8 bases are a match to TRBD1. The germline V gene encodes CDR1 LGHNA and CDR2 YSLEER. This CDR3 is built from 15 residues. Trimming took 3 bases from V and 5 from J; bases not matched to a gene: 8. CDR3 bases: TGCGCCAGCAGCCAGGACAGGGACCCTTACGAGACCCAGTACTTC. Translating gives CASSQDRDPYETQYF.

The CDR3 sequence: CASSPTGLGGYNEQFF. CDR3 nucleotide sequence: TGTGCCAGCTCTCCTACCGGGTTAGGAGGCTACAATGAGCAGTTCTTC. The V call is TRBV18, the J call TRBJ2-1; a weak D match, TRBD2 (5 bases). The germline gives CDR1 KGHSH, CDR2 LQKENI. This CDR3 comprises 16 residues. Trimming left V 6 bases short and J 3 bases short, with 18 bases between.

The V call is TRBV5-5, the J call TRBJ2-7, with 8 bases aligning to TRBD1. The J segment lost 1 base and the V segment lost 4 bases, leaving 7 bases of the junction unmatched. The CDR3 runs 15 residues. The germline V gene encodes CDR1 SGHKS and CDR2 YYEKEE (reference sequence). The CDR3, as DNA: TGTGCCAGCAGCGACCGGGACAGGAGATCCTACGAGCAGTACTTC. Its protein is CASSDRDRRSYEQYF.

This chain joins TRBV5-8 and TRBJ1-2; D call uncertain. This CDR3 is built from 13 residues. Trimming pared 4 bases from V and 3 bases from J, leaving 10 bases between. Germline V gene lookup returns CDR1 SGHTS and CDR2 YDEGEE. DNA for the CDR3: TGTGCCAGCAGCCCTGACGGACACTATGGCTACACCTTC. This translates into CASSPDGHYGYTF. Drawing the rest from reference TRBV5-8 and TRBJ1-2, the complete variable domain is EAGVTQSPTHLIKTRGQQATLRCSPISGHTSVYWYQQALGLGLQFLLWYDEGEERNRGNFPPRFSGRQFPNYSSELNVNALELEDSALYLCASSPDGHYGYTFGSGTRLTVV.

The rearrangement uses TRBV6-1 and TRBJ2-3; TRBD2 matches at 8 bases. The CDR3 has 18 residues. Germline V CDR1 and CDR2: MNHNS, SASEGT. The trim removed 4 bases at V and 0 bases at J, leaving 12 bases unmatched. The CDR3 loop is CASSAIYLAGHSTDTQYF. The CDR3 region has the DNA TGTGCCAGCAGTGCAATTTATTTAGCGGGGCACAGCACAGATACGCAGTATTTT.